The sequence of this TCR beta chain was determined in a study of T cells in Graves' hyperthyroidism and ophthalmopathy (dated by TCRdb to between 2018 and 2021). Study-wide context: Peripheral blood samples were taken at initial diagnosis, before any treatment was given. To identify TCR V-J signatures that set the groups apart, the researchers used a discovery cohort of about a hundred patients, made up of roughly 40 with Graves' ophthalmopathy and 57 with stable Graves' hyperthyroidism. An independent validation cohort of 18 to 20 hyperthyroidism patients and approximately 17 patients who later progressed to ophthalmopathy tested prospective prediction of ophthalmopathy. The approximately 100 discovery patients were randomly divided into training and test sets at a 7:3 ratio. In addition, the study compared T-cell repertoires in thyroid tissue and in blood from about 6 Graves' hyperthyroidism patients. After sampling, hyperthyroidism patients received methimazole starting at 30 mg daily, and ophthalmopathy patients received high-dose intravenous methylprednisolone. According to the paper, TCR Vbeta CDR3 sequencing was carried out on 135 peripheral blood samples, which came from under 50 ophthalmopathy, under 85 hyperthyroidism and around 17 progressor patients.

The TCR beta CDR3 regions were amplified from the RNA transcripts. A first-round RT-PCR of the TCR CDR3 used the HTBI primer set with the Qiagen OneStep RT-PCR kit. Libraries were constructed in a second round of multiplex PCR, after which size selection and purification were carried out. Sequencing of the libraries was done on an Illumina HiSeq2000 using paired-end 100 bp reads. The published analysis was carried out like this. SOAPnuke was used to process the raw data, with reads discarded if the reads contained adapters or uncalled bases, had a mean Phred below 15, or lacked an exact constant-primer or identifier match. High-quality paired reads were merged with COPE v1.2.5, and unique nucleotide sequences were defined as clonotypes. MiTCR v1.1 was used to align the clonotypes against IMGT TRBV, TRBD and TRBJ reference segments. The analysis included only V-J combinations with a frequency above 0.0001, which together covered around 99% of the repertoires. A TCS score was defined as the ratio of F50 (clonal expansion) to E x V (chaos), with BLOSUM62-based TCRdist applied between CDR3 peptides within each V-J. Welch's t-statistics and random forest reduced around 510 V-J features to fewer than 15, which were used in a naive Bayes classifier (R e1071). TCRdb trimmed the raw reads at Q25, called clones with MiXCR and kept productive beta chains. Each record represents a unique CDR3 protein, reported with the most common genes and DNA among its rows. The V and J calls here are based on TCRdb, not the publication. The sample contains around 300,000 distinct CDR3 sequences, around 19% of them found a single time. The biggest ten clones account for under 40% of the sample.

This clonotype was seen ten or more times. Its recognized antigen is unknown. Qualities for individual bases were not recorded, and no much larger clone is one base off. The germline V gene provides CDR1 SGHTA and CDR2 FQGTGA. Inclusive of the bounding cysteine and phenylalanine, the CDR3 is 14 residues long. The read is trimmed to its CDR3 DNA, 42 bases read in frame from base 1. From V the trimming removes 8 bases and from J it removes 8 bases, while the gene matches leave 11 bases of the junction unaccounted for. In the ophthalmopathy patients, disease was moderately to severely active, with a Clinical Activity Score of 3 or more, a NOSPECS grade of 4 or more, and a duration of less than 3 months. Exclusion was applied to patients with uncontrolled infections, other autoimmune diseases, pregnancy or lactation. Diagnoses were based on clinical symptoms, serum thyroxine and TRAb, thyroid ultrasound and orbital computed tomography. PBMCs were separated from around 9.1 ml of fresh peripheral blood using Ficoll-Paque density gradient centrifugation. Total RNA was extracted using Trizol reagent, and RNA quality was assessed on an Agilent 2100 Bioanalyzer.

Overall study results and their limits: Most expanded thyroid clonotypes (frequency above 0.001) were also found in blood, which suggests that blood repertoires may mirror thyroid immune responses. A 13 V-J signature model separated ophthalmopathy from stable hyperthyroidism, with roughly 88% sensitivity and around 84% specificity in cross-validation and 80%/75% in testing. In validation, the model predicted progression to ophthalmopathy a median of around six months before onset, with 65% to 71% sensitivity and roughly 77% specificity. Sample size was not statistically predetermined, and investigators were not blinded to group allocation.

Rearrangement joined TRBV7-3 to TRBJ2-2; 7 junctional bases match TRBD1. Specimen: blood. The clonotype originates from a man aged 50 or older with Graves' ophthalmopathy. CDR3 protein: CASRQGVGRGELFF. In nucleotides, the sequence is TGTGCCAGCCGACAGGGAGTCGGCCGAGGGGAGCTGTTTTTT.